One and the same sample provided the 11 T cell receptor beta chains below, sequenced in a study of cytomegalovirus exposure and HLA in healthy donors. Primers: 60 Vbeta forward and 13 Jbeta reverse. Profiling relied on immunoSEQ multiplex PCR, and the TCRdb table lists in-frame clones only, not all of them. The table includes some 70,000 clones, about four fifths detected once. Sequencing was done on a sample of PBMCs. All receptors derive from a man aged 18 to 30 in good health and CMV-seronegative.

CDR3 nucleotide sequence: TGCGCCAGCAGTGATGGGCCGAACACTGAAGCTTTCTTT. Its protein product is CASSDGPNTEAFF. V and J are TRBV10-1 and TRBJ1-1; D unresolved. The CDR3 contains 13 residues. Germline V gene sequence: CDR1 WNHNN, CDR2 SYGVQD (reference sequence). V was shortened by 3 bases and J by 1 base, with 6 bases between the two germline ends.

This sequence joins TRBV19 and TRBJ1-5; 8 positions agree with TRBD1. The germline V gene encodes CDR1 LNHDA and CDR2 SQIVND (reference sequence). The CDR3 sequence is 15 residues long. V trimming: 5 bases; J trimming: 5 bases; junction bases outside the gene matches: 8. The DNA for the CDR3 is TGTGCCAGTAGTTTTGGACAGGGCACCCATCAGCCCCAGCATTTT. Protein: CASSFGQGTHQPQHF.

This clone was detected a few times. The J gene is TRBJ2-7, the V gene TRBV10-3; 14 bases match TRBD2. The CDR3 is made up of 17 amino acids. Per germline, CDR1 ENHRY and CDR2 SYGVKD. Trimming cost V 4 bases and J 2 bases; bases outside gene matches: 7. The CDR3 region is CAISGGTSGSNPYEQYF. The CDR3 DNA reads TGTGCCATCAGTGGGGGGACTAGCGGGAGCAATCCCTACGAGCAGTACTTC.

The chain joins TRBV6-6 to TRBJ2-7; the D gene is possibly TRBD1 (6 bases). Deletions cut 11 bases from V and 0 bases from J, with 17 bases between. CDR3 size: 14 residues. Germline V gives CDR1 MNHNY, CDR2 SVGAGI (reference sequence). CDR3 nucleotides: TGTGCCGTCGTTAGCCAGGGGTCCTCCTACGAGCAGTACTTC. The encoded protein is CAVVSQGSSYEQYF.

V usage is TRBV5-1 and J usage is TRBJ2-7, with D possibly being TRBD1 (6 bases). There are 14 residues in the CDR3. With 0 bases removed from V and 2 bases from J, the gap between germline ends came to 9 bases. CDR1 and CDR2 from the germline V gene are SGHRS and YFSETQ. The DNA for the CDR3 is TGCGCCAGCAGCTTGGCACAGGGCCCCTACGAGCAGTACTTC. Encoded protein: CASSLAQGPYEQYF.

Of note for this clone: As the CDR3 is not closed by the conserved phenylalanine or tryptophan, this likely results from a read error. The rearrangement joins TRBV30 to TRBJ1-1; D may be TRBD1 (6 bases). Trimming shortened V by 4 bases and J by 10 bases, and 16 bases separated the two germline ends. Germline assignment: CDR1 GTSNPN and CDR2 SVGIG (reference sequence). This CDR3 has 12 residues. CDR3 amino acids: CAWTKTGRVAFL. CDR3 nucleotides: TGTGCCTGGACTAAAACAGGGAGAGTAGCTTTCTTG.

The chain employs TRBV10-1 and TRBJ1-5; 7 bases align to TRBD1. Germline loops: CDR1 WNHNN, CDR2 SYGVQD (reference sequence). The CDR3 has 15 amino acids. The V gene end was trimmed by 6 bases and the J gene end by 3 bases; junction bases not matched to a gene: 8. DNA of the CDR3: TGCGCCAGCAGAGAGAGAGGACAGGTCAATCAGCCCCAGCATTTT. It codes for CASRERGQVNQPQHF.

This clone was seen more than once but under ten times. The chain carries TRBV15 and TRBJ1-3, with 9 bases fitting TRBD1. The CDR3 sequence is 14 residues long. Germline CDR1 is LNHNV and CDR2 is YYDKDF (reference sequence). J gave up 2 bases and V 7 bases, and 3 bases lay outside the gene matches. The CDR3 region has the DNA TGTGCCACCACACAGGGGGCAGCTGGAAACACCATATATTTT. The encoded protein is CATTQGAAGNTIYF.

This clone has just a few counts. J is TRBJ1-1 and V is TRBV6-5; 8 bases are shared with TRBD1. The trim removed 8 bases at V and 2 bases at J, leaving 10 bases unmatched. From germline, CDR1 is MNHEY and CDR2 SVGAGI. The CDR3 spans 15 residues. In DNA form, the CDR3 reads TGTGCCAGCGTCCGCTCAGGGGGCCCAAACACTGAAGCTTTCTTT. Its protein is CASVRSGGPNTEAFF.

The genes are TRBV25-1 and TRBJ2-1; TRBD1 agrees at 7 bases. The CDR3 loop spans 16 amino acids. CDR1 and CDR2 from the germline V gene are MGHDK and SYGVNS. V gave up 2 bases and J gave up 2 bases; unmatched junction bases: 6. The CDR3 sequence is CASSERGLPAYNEQFF. The CDR3 DNA is TGTGCCAGCAGTGAAAGGGGGCTACCGGCCTACAATGAGCAGTTCTTC.

This clone was counted only a few times. This CDR3 is CASSLFRTSGISSYNEQFF. The DNA of the CDR3 is TGTGCCAGCAGCTTATTTCGGACTAGCGGTATTTCTTCCTACAATGAGCAGTTCTTC. This sequence joins TRBV7-2 and TRBJ2-1, with TRBD2 matching 10 bases. Unmatched junction bases numbered 11, after V lost 2 bases and J lost 1 base. The germline CDR1 and CDR2 sequences are SGHTA and FQGNSA. The CDR3 length is 19 residues. Using reference TRBV7-2 and TRBJ2-1 for the parts outside the CDR3, the full variable domain is GAGVSQSPSNKVTEKGKDVELRCDPISGHTALYWYRQSLGQGLEFLIYFQGNSAPDKSGLPSDRFSAERTGGSVSTLTIQRTQQEDSAVYLCASSLFRTSGISSYNEQFFGPGTRLTVL.